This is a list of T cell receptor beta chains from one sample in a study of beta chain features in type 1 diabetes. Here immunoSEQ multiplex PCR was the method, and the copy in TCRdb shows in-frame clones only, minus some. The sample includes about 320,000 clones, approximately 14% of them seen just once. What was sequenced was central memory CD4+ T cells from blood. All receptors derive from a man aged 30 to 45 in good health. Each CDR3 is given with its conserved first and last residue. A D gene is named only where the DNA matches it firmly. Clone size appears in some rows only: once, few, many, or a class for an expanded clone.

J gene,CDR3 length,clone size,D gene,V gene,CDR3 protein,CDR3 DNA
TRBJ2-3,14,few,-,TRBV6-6,CASSAAGSTDTQYF,TGTGCCAGCAGTGCGGCGGGGAGCACAGATACGCAGTATTTT
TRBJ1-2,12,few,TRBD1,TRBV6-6,CASSFDRGGYTF,TGTGCCAGCAGTTTCGACAGGGGCGGCTACACCTTC
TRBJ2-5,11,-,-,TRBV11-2,CASSSGETQYF,TGTGCCAGCAGCTCCGGGGAGACCCAGTACTTC
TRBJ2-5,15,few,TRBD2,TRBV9,CASSVAVAGMETQYF,TGTGCCAGCAGCGTAGCGGTAGCGGGGATGGAGACCCAGTACTTC
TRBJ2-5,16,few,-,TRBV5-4,CASSLPRQGGGETQYF,TGTGCCAGCAGCCTCCCGCGGCAGGGTGGAGGAGAGACCCAGTACTTC
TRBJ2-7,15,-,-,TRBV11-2,CASSLRDREVYEQYF,TGTGCCAGCAGCTTAAGAGACAGGGAGGTTTACGAGCAGTACTTC
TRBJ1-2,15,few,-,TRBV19,CASSTYLRDNRGYTF,TGTGCCAGTAGTACCTACCTCCGGGACAACAGGGGCTACACCTTC
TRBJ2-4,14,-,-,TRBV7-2,CASSLSWGKGIQYF,TGTGCCAGCAGCTTGTCTTGGGGGAAAGGCATTCAGTACTTC
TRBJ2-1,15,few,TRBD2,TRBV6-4,CASSDSGREGNEQFF,TGTGCCAGCAGTGACTCCGGGCGGGAGGGTAATGAGCAGTTCTTC
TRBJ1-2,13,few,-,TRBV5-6,CASSLGQRYGYTF,TGTGCCAGCAGCTTGGGGCAGCGCTATGGCTACACCTTC
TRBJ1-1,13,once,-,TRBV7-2,CASSLGANTEAFF,TGTGCCAGCAGCCTCGGAGCGAACACTGAAGCTTTCTTT
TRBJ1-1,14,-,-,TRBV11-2,CASSLVGGGTEAFF,TGTGCCAGCAGCTTAGTAGGAGGGGGCACTGAAGCTTTCTTT
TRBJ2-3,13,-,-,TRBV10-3,CAITTGIADTQYF,TGTGCCATCACTACAGGGATTGCAGATACGCAGTATTTT
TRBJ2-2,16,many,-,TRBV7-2,CASSLWFQSNTGELFF,TGTGCCAGCAGCTTATGGTTCCAGTCGAACACCGGGGAGCTGTTTTTT
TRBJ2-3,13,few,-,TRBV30,CAWSQRRPDTQYF,TGTGCCTGGAGTCAGCGGAGACCAGATACGCAGTATTTT
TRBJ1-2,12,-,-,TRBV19,CASTAENYGYTF,TGTGCCAGTACCGCCGAGAACTATGGCTACACCTTC
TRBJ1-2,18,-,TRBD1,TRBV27,CASSLYRPLQGANYGYTF,TGTGCCAGCAGTTTATACCGGCCTTTACAGGGGGCAAACTATGGCTACACCTTC
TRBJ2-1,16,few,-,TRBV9,CASSVGSGGFYNEQFF,TGTGCCAGCAGCGTAGGTTCCGGGGGTTTCTACAATGAGCAGTTCTTC
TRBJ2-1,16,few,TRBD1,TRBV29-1,CSAIGLDRATYNEQFF,TGCAGCGCCATTGGGCTGGACAGGGCCACCTACAATGAGCAGTTCTTC
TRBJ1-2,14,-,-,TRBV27,CASSLSPLGWGYTF,TGTGCCAGCAGTTTGTCCCCGTTAGGTTGGGGCTACACCTTC
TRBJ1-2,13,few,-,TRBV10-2,CASLKGESQGYTF,TGCGCCAGCCTAAAAGGGGAGAGTCAAGGCTACACCTTC
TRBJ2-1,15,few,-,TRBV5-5,CASSRGGGVVYEQFF,TGTGCCAGCAGCCGTGGAGGGGGCGTAGTGTATGAGCAGTTCTTC
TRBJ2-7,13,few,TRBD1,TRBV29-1,CSAGQGNSYEQYF,TGCAGCGCCGGACAGGGAAATTCCTACGAGCAGTACTTC
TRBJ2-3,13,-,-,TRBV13,CASSKSGTDTQYF,TGTGCCAGCAGCAAATCGGGCACAGATACGCAGTATTTT
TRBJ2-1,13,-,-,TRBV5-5,CASSFGAYNEQFF,TGTGCCAGCAGCTTTGGCGCCTACAATGAGCAGTTCTTC
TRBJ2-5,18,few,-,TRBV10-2,CASSELWTPLNEGETQYF,TGCGCCAGCAGTGAACTCTGGACTCCCCTAAACGAAGGAGAGACCCAGTACTTC
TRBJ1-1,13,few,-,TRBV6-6,CAIRLRTNTEAFF,TGTGCCATCAGACTTAGAACCAACACTGAAGCTTTCTTT
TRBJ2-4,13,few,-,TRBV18,CASSPTLADIQYF,TGTGCCAGCTCACCGACCCTAGCTGACATTCAGTACTTC
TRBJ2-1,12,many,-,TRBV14,CASSLNYNEQFF,TGTGCCAGCAGCCTGAACTACAATGAGCAGTTCTTC
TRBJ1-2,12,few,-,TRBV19,CASSPQGGGYTF,TGTGCCAGTAGTCCACAGGGAGGAGGCTACACCTTC
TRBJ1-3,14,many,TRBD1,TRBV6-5,CASSQGQVENTIYF,TGTGCCAGCAGCCAGGGACAGGTCGAAAACACCATATATTTT
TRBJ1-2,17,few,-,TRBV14,CASSRLGAGNSNYGYTF,TGTGCCAGCAGCCGTCTAGGGGCCGGGAATTCTAACTATGGCTACACCTTC
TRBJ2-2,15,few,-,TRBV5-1,CASSLDRGNTGELFF,TGCGCCAGCAGCTTGGATCGGGGGAACACCGGGGAGCTGTTTTTT
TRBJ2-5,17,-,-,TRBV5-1,CASSSKVRDNLQETQYF,TGCGCCAGCAGCTCGAAGGTTCGGGACAACCTCCAAGAGACCCAGTACTTC
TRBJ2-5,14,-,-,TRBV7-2,CASSPGAHVGTQYF,TGTGCCAGCAGCCCAGGGGCCCACGTAGGGACCCAGTACTTC
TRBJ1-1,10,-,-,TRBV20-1,CSARDSKAFF,TGCAGTGCTAGGGACAGTAAAGCTTTCTTT
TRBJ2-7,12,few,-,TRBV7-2,CASSLDVGTPYF,TGTGCCAGCAGCTTAGATGTGGGGACCCCCTACTTC
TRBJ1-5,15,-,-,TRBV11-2,CASSLASGRNQPQHF,TGTGCCAGCAGCTTAGCGTCAGGGAGGAATCAGCCCCAGCATTTT
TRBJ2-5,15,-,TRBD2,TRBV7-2,CASTRDGGIQETQYF,TGTGCCAGCACAAGGGACGGGGGGATCCAAGAGACCCAGTACTTC
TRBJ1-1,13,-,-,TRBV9,CASSGQRNTEAFF,TGTGCCAGCAGCGGGCAGAGGAACACTGAAGCTTTCTTT